This paragraph covers one T cell receptor beta chain sequence. J was trimmed by 6 bases and V by 4 bases; bases with no gene match: 7. This CDR3 has 15 amino acids. From germline, CDR1 is LNHDA and CDR2 SQIVND (reference sequence). The data originate from a study of blood T cell repertoires in COVID-19. As for the study in general: Some COVID-19 samples were acute and others convalescent; all came from the United States, Italy and Spain. Sources were T cells, B-cell-depleted T cells, or PBMCs; the material itself was cDNA or gDNA.

Original analysis: Nucleated cell counts were estimated from reference gene primer amplification. Some clones are missing from TCRdb's copy, which holds only in-frame ones; the method was immunoSEQ multiplex PCR. The DNA was the basis for D and trimming; V, J and clone size are from that table. The repertoire holds approximately 290,000 clones, with approximately 90% as singletons. The sequencing sample was made of peripheral blood. The chain recombines TRBV19 with TRBJ1-1, with TRBD1 matching 11 bases. The sequence came from a man aged 30-40 years with acute or convalescent COVID-19. The CDR3: CASSTPGQGESEAFF. The DNA of the CDR3 is TGTGCCAGTAGTACTCCGGGACAGGGGGAATCTGAAGCTTTCTTT.